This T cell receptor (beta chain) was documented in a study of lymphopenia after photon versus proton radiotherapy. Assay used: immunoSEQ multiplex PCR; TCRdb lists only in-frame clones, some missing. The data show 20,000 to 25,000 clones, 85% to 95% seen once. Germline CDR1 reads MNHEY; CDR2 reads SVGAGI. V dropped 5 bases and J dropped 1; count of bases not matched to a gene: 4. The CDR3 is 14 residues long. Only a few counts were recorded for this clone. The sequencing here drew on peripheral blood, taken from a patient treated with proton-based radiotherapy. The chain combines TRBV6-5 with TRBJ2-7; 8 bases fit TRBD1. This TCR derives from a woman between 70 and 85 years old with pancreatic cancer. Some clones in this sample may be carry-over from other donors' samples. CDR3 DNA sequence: TGTGCCAGCAGTGCAGACAGGGGATCCTACGAGCAGTACTTC. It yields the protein CASSADRGSYEQYF.